This TCR beta chain was captured by sequencing in a study of vaccination effects on CD4 cells after COVID-19. As for the study in general: Antigen-specific CD4+ T cells were first expanded with viral peptide pools by the ViraFEST assay and only then sequenced.

This CDR3 spans 13 amino acids. The V end lost 4 bases, the J end lost 2 bases, and 9 bases lay between the germline ends. Germline CDR1 is SNHLY and CDR2 is FYNNEI. The method was immunoSEQ multiplex PCR; TCRdb's version includes in-frame clones alone and lacks a portion of them. This sample carries around 69,000 clones, roughly four fifths of them seen once, and the ten largest clones take about 2.4%. In regard to this clone: The target antigen is unknown.

Culturing for around eleven days preceded CD4+ T cell isolation. Vaccination of participants consisted of two doses of either the BNT162b2 or mRNA-1273 vaccine. Each culture had half its medium swapped for IL-2 medium on days 3 and 7. The clonotype originates from a human donor who received a COVID-19 vaccine. The material was CD4+ T cells from PBMCs cultured without peptide, obtained after COVID-19 vaccination. The gene calls are TRBV2 and TRBJ2-7; the D is unclear. The CDR3 sequence: CASSVVWAYEQYV. Written as DNA, the CDR3 is TGTGCCAGCAGTGTCGTCTGGGCCTACGAGCAGTACGTC.